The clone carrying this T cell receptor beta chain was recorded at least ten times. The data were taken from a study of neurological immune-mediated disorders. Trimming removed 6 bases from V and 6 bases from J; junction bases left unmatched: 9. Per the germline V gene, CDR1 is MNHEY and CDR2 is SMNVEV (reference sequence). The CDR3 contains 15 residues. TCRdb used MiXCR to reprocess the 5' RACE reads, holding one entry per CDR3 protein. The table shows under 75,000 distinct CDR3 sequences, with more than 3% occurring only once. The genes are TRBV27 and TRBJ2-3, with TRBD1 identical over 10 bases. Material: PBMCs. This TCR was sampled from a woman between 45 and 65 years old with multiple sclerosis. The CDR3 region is CASSQGQGRWDTQYF. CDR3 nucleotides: TGTGCCAGCAGCCAGGGACAGGGGAGGTGGGATACGCAGTATTTT.